This entry describes one T cell receptor (beta chain). Its target is not known. RNA transcripts were the template for amplifying TCR beta CDR3 regions. The HTBI primer set drove a first-round RT-PCR of the TCR CDR3. TCRdb reanalysed the multiplex PCR reads using MiXCR and keeps one entry per CDR3 protein. Among some 360,000 distinct CDR3 sequences listed, approximately 18% were seen once. The data are from a study of T cells in Graves' hyperthyroidism and ophthalmopathy. General study points: Blood held most thyroid clonotypes expanded above 0.001 frequency. Ophthalmopathy and stable hyperthyroidism were separated by a 13 V-J model.

Germline CDR1 is SGHRS and CDR2 is YFSETQ. V was pared by 5 bases and J by 2 bases, with 21 bases of the junction left unmatched. The CDR3 extends over 20 amino acids. The specimen sequenced was blood. The sequence derives from a woman in her thirties or forties with Graves' ophthalmopathy. V is TRBV5-1 and J is TRBJ2-7, with 11 bases matching TRBD2. CDR3 coding DNA: TGCGCCAGCAGTCACGCCGTACTAGCGGGAGTTTCCAGAGGGGCCTACGAGCAGTACTTC. Translation gives CASSHAVLAGVSRGAYEQYF.